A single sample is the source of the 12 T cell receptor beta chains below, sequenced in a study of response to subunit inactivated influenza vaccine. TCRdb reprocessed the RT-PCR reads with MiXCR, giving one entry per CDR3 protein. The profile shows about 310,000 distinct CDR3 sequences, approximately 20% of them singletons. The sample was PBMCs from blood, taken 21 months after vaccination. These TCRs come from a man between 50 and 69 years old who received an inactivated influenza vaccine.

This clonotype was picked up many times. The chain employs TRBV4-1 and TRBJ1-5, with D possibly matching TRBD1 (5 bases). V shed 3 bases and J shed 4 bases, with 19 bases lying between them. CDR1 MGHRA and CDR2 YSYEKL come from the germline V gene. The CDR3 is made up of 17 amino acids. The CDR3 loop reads CASSQDLGAGRNQPQHF. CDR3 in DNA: TGCGCCAGCAGCCAGGATCTTGGCGCAGGGCGTAATCAGCCCCAGCATTTT.

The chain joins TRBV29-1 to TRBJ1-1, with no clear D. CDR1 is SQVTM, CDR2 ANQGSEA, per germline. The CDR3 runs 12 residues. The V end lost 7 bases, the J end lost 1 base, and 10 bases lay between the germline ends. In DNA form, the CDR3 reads TGCAGCGCCTTGACACCGAACACTGAAGCTTTCTTT. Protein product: CSALTPNTEAFF.

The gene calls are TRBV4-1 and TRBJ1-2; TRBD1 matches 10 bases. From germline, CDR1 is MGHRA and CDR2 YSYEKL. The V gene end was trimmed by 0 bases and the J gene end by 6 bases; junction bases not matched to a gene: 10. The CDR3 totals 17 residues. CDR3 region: CASSQDPHVTGGNGYTF. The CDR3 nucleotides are TGCGCCAGCAGCCAAGATCCCCACGTGACAGGGGGCAATGGCTACACCTTC.

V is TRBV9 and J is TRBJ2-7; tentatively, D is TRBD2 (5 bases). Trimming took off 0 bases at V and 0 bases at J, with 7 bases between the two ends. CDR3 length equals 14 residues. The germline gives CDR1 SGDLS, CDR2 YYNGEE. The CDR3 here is CASSVVGDSYEQYF. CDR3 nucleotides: TGTGCCAGCAGCGTAGTCGGGGACTCCTACGAGCAGTACTTC.

The CDR3 DNA follows: TGCAGTGCTACCGGGGCCCAAAAAGACAATGAGCAGTTCTTC. Its translation: CSATGAQKDNEQFF. The V call is TRBV20-1, the J call TRBJ2-1; D possibly uses TRBD1 or TRBD2 (5 bases each). Germline lookup yields CDR1 DFQATT and CDR2 SNEGSKA (reference sequence). V was pared by 4 bases and J by 5 bases, with 15 bases between. This CDR3 region has 14 residues.

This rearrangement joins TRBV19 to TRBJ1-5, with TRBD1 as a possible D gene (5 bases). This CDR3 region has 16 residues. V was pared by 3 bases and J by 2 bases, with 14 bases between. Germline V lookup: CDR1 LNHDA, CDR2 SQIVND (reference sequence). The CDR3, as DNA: TGTGCCAGTAGTATGTCCTCCGGGACCCGCAATCAGCCCCAGCATTTT. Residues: CASSMSSGTRNQPQHF. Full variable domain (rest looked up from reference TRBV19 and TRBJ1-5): DGGITQSPKYLFRKEGQNVTLSCEQNLNHDAMYWYRQDPGQGLRLIYYSQIVNDFQKGDIAEGYSVSREKKESFPLTVTSAQKNPTAFYLCASSMSSGTRNQPQHFGDGTRLSIL.

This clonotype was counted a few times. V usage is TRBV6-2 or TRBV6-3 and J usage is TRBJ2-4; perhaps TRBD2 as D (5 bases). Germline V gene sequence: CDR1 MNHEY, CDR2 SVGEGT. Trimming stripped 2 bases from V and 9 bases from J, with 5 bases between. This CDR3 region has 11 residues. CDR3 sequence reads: CASSYGSIQYF. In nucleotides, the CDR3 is TGTGCCAGCAGTTACGGGAGCATTCAGTACTTC.

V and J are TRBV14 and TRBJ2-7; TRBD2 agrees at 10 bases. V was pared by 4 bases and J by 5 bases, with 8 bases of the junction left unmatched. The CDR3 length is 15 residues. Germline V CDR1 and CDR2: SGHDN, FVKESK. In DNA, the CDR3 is TGTGCCAGCAGCCGGCTCGGGACTAGCGCGGACGAGCAGTACTTC. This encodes CASSRLGTSADEQYF.

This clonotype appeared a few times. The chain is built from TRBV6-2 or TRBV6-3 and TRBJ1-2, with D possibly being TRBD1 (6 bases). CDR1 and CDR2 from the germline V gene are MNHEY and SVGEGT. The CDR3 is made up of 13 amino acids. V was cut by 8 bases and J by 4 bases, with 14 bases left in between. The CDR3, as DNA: TGTGCCAGCGTCCGGGACACCTCCTATGGCTACACCTTC. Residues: CASVRDTSYGYTF.

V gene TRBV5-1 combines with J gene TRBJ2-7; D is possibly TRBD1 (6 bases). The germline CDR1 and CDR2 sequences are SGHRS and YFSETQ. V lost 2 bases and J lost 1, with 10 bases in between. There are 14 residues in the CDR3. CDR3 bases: TGCGCCAGCAGCTTCCAGGGGAATTCCTACGAGCAGTACTTC. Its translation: CASSFQGNSYEQYF.

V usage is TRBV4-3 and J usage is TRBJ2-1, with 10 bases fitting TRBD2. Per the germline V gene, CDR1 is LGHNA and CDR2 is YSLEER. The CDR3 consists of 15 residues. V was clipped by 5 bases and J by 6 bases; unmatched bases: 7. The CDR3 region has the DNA TGCGCCAGCAGCACAGCGGGGGGGCTAACCAATGAGCAGTTCTTC. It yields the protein CASSTAGGLTNEQFF.

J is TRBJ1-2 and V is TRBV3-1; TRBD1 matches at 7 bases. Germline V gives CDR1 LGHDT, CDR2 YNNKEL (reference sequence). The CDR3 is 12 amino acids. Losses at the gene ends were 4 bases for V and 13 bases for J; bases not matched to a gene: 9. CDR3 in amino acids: CASSLRDRYSTF. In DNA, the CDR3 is TGTGCCAGCAGCCTAAGGGACAGATATTCCACCTTC.